Listed below are T cell receptor beta chains from one sample, sequenced in a study of cytomegalovirus exposure and HLA in healthy donors. TCRdb's copy holds only in-frame clones and misses some; the assay was immunoSEQ multiplex PCR. The data include about 130,000 clones; the top ten clones carry 1.5% to 2%. Sample: PBMCs. Receptor source: a woman aged 40-49 years in good health and CMV-seropositive. The CDR3 runs from the conserved cysteine through the conserved F or W. D genes are given only for firm matches.

j_call d_call cdr3_length v_call cdr3_aa cdr3_nt
TRBJ1-1 - 14 TRBV5-6 CASSLTGGITEAFF TGTGCCAGCAGCTTAACCGGGGGGATCACTGAAGCTTTCTTT
TRBJ1-1 - 13 TRBV18 CASSPTVDTEAFF TGTGCCAGCTCACCTACAGTGGACACTGAAGCTTTCTTT
TRBJ2-1 - 15 TRBV30 CAWSDELSSYNEQFF TGTGCCTGGAGTGACGAACTTAGCTCCTACAATGAGCAGTTCTTC
TRBJ2-1 - 16 TRBV4-3 CASSQDRIALSLEQFF TGCGCCAGCAGCCAAGATCGCATAGCGCTTAGTCTTGAGCAGTTCTTC
TRBJ1-5 - 15 TRBV2 CASSGGPGPNQPQHF TGTGCCAGCAGTGGGGGGCCGGGACCCAATCAGCCCCAGCATTTT
TRBJ1-2 - 15 TRBV27 CASSFGSGPLRSYTF TGTGCCAGCAGTTTTGGGTCAGGCCCGTTACGTTCCTACACCTTC
TRBJ2-5 TRBD2 15 TRBV2 CASSVSGRDQETQYF TGTGCCAGCAGTGTTAGCGGGAGGGACCAAGAGACCCAGTACTTC
TRBJ2-1 - 17 TRBV4-3 CASSQEFYGAGHNEQFF TGCGCCAGCAGCCAAGAATTCTACGGAGCCGGCCACAATGAGCAGTTCTTC
TRBJ1-1 - 13 TRBV30 CAWISWEGAEAFF TGTGCCTGGATCTCTTGGGAAGGGGCTGAAGCTTTCTTT
TRBJ1-5 TRBD1 13 TRBV10-3 CAIQDRTNQPQHF TGTGCCATCCAGGACAGGACCAATCAGCCCCAGCATTTT
TRBJ2-7 - 14 TRBV4-1 CASSQENWSYEQYF TGCGCCAGCAGCCAAGAGAACTGGTCTTACGAGCAGTACTTC
TRBJ2-5 - 12 TRBV6-6 CASSYSKETQYF TGTGCCAGCAGTTACTCTAAAGAGACCCAGTACTTC
TRBJ2-1 - 13 TRBV7-9 CASLAPAYGEQFF TGTGCCAGCCTAGCACCAGCATATGGTGAGCAGTTCTTC
TRBJ2-3 - 14 TRBV7-9 CASSLSAGRDTQYF TGTGCCAGCAGCTTATCCGCGGGCCGGGATACGCAGTATTTT
TRBJ1-5 - 14 TRBV7-9 CASSSTTPGQPQHF TGTGCCAGCAGCTCCACTACCCCCGGTCAGCCCCAGCATTTT
TRBJ2-1 - 13 TRBV2 CASSEPTSNEQFF TGTGCCAGCAGTGAACCCACTTCGAATGAGCAGTTCTTC
TRBJ2-3 - 15 TRBV9 CASSVTGPHTDTQYF TGTGCCAGCAGCGTTACCGGTCCCCACACAGATACGCAGTATTTT
TRBJ2-7 TRBD2 16 TRBV7-6 CASSLDVAGGTYEQYF TGTGCCAGCAGCTTAGACGTGGCGGGAGGGACCTACGAGCAGTACTTC
TRBJ1-5 - 13 TRBV10-3 CAISEAGEQPQHF TGTGCCATCAGTGAGGCAGGGGAACAGCCCCAGCATTTT
TRBJ1-1 - 13 TRBV19 CASSIQRGTEAFF TGTGCCAGTAGTATCCAGAGAGGCACTGAAGCTTTCTTT
TRBJ2-1 TRBD2 16 TRBV6-4 CASSLKGGRESNEQFF TGTGCCAGCAGTTTAAAGGGCGGGAGGGAATCCAATGAGCAGTTCTTC
TRBJ2-1 - 11 TRBV28 CANQPAYEQFF TGTGCCAACCAACCTGCGTATGAGCAGTTCTTC
TRBJ2-3 TRBD1 16 TRBV5-4 CASSPMDRGDTDTQYF TGTGCCAGCAGCCCGATGGACAGGGGAGACACAGATACGCAGTATTTT
TRBJ2-2 TRBD2 14 TRBV7-2 CASSSSGITGELFF TGTGCCAGCAGTTCTAGCGGGATCACCGGGGAGCTGTTTTTT
TRBJ2-1 TRBD2 16 TRBV6-5 CASSYRRDGGDNEQFF TGTGCCAGCAGTTACCGGAGGGATGGGGGGGACAATGAGCAGTTCTTC
TRBJ2-7 TRBD1 13 TRBV29-1 CSVERDRCYEQYF TGCAGCGTTGAGAGGGACAGATGCTACGAGCAGTACTTC
TRBJ2-7 TRBD1 12 TRBV14 CASSRGPYEQYF TGTGCCAGCTCCAGGGGGCCCTACGAGCAGTACTTC